A single sample is the source of the 5 T cell receptor beta chains below, sequenced in a study of cytomegalovirus exposure and HLA in healthy donors. A multiplex PCR was run with 60 Vbeta primers and 13 Jbeta primers. Data came from immunoSEQ multiplex PCR; TCRdb stores just in-frame clones and leaves some out. The sample has around 140,000 clones, 75% to 80% seen once; the top ten hold 1.1%. What was sequenced was PBMCs. The source of these receptors is a male donor in good health and CMV-seronegative.

This chain links TRBV7-9 with TRBJ1-4, with no clear D. Trimming pared 11 bases from V and 5 bases from J, leaving 12 bases between. This CDR3 has 12 amino acids. Germline loops: CDR1 SEHNR, CDR2 FQNEAQ (reference sequence). The CDR3 spells CASGVRNEKLFF. CDR3 coding DNA: TGTGCCTCCGGGGTCAGGAATGAAAAACTGTTTTTT.

This chain uses TRBV5-1 with TRBJ2-1; 7 bases align to TRBD1. The germline V gene encodes CDR1 SGHRS and CDR2 YFSETQ. V shed 3 bases and J 6 bases; nucleotides not matched to a gene: 12. This CDR3 has 16 amino acids. CDR3 nucleotides: TGCGCCAGCAGCTCCTCGGTGGCAGGGGGAGTCAATGAGCAGTTCTTC. Translating it yields CASSSSVAGGVNEQFF.

This chain connects TRBV23-1 to TRBJ2-5, with 12 nucleotides matching TRBD2. TRBV23-1 is noted as an ORF with a role that remains uncertain. Germline trimming cut 10 bases from V and 2 bases from J; bases unmatched to any gene: 5. The CDR3 runs 14 residues. CDR3 sequence (DNA): TGCGCCAACCGACTAGCGGGGGAGCAAGAGACCCAGTACTTC. Translating it yields CANRLAGEQETQYF.

The V and J genes are TRBV7-2 and TRBJ2-3; D is unclear. The CDR3 consists of 18 residues. Germline assignment: CDR1 SGHTA and CDR2 FQGNSA. The V and J ends lost 2 bases and 0 bases respectively, with 18 bases between them. The CDR3 sequence is CASSLSYDVRPSTDTQYF. CDR3 sequence (DNA): TGTGCCAGCAGCTTATCCTACGATGTCCGTCCTAGCACAGATACGCAGTATTTT.

V and J are TRBV4-1 and TRBJ1-1, with 7 bases lining up with TRBD1. Germline CDR1 MGHRA, CDR2 YSYEKL. J was trimmed by 5 bases and V by 4 bases; bases with no gene match: 7. The CDR3 consists of 14 residues. The CDR3 DNA is TGCGCCAGCAGCCGAGAGGGGGCGAGTACTGAAGCTTTCTTT. It translates to CASSREGASTEAFF.